These T cell receptor beta chains were read from a single sample in a study of T-cell reconstitution after alpha-beta-depleted transplantation in children. One entry per CDR3 protein results from TCRdb running MiXCR on the PCR reads. Altogether about 220,000 distinct CDR3 sequences are present, under 20% being singletons, with the ten largest covering roughly two fifths. Sequencing used PBMCs, mostly from graft donor cells, obtained 360 days after TCRalphabeta/CD19-depleted stem cell transplant. These receptors were obtained from a male patient between 2 and 15 years old who had a stem cell transplant for acute lymphoblastic leukemia, so the T cells may come from the graft donor. Both conserved end residues are part of each CDR3. A D gene is named only where the DNA matches it firmly. Expanded clones get a size class; other rows say once, few or many, or leave the size out.

>TRBV29-1|TRBJ2-4|NA|TRBD2
CSVEGRGDYGKNIQYF
TGCAGCGTTGAAGGAAGAGGGGACTATGGCAAAAACATTCAGTACTTC
>TRBV20-1|TRBJ1-5|once|NA
CSAGDTLGNQPQHF
TGCAGTGCTGGGGACACCCTGGGCAATCAGCCCCAGCATTTT
>TRBV4-2|TRBJ2-1|few|TRBD2
CATSQGAKRGALYNEQFF
TGTGCCACCAGCCAAGGAGCTAAGCGGGGGGCCCTCTACAATGAGCAGTTCTTC
>TRBV18|TRBJ2-7|NA|NA
CASSPLQGPYEQYF
TGTGCCAGCTCACCACTCCAGGGTCCCTACGAGCAGTACTTC
>TRBV27|TRBJ2-7|NA|NA
CASSVEGRAYEQYF
TGTGCCAGCAGTGTTGAGGGCAGGGCCTACGAGCAGTACTTC
>TRBV12-3/TRBV12-4|TRBJ2-2|NA|TRBD2
CASSFSGGANGELFF
TGTGCCAGCAGTTTTAGCGGGGGGGCCAACGGGGAGCTGTTTTTT
>TRBV14|TRBJ1-3|NA|NA
CASSRIQDPSSGNTIYF
TGTGCCAGCAGCCGAATACAGGACCCCTCCTCTGGAAACACCATATATTTT
>TRBV10-3|TRBJ2-7|NA|NA
CAIRQGGGQYF
TGTGCCATCAGGCAGGGGGGGGGGCAGTACTTC
>TRBV5-5|TRBJ2-1|few|NA
CASSEPGLLREQFF
TGTGCCAGCAGCGAACCGGGACTTTTAAGGGAGCAGTTCTTC
>TRBV7-9|TRBJ1-6|NA|TRBD1
CASSLDRGVSPLHF
TGTGCCAGCAGCTTGGACAGGGGGGTTTCACCCCTCCACTTT
>TRBV2|TRBJ1-4|NA|TRBD1
CASSGWTGEWEKLFF
TGTGCCAGCAGTGGATGGACAGGGGAGTGGGAAAAACTGTTTTTT
>TRBV7-2|TRBJ2-7|NA|TRBD1
CASSRWDRRILYF
TGTGCCAGCAGCCGATGGGACAGGCGGATACTGTACTTC
>TRBV7-9|TRBJ2-3|few|NA
CASSSEDTQYF
TGTGCCAGCAGCTCGGAAGATACGCAGTATTTT
>TRBV7-2|TRBJ2-7|NA|TRBD1
CASSLGGGQGGEQYF
TGTGCCAGCAGCTTAGGGGGGGGACAGGGTGGTGAGCAGTACTTC
>TRBV28|TRBJ1-6|NA|NA
CASRMTGWNSPLHF
TGTGCCAGCAGAATGACAGGTTGGAATTCACCCCTCCACTTT
>TRBV12-3/TRBV12-4|TRBJ2-4|NA|NA
CASSSLVTGTSAKNIQYF
TGTGCCAGCAGTTCCCTCGTGACAGGGACTTCGGCCAAAAACATTCAGTACTTC